This T cell receptor (beta chain) was captured in a study of glioma-infiltrating T cells. This CDR3 region has 15 residues. The V segment lost 5 bases and the J segment 4 bases; nucleotides outside the gene matches: 7. CDR1 is MDHEN, CDR2 SYDVKM, per germline. In this sample, this clonotype turned up many times. TCR alpha and beta CDR3 regions were amplified from RNA using iRepertoire nested multiplex PCR. From the multiplex PCR reads, TCRdb called clonotypes with MiXCR, one entry per CDR3 protein. Of about 180,000 distinct CDR3 sequences in the sample, around 40% were seen once. Sequencing was done on a sample of glioma tissue, nonneoplastic brain tissue, or PBMCs (not recorded which). The receptor's source is a human donor with low-grade glioma or glioblastoma, undergoing nonglioma brain surgery, or in good health (not recorded which). This chain uses TRBV28 with TRBJ2-1; 8 nucleotides line up with TRBD2. The CDR3 spells CASSLPGLDYNEQFF. CDR3 DNA: TGTGCCAGCAGTCTCCCGGGACTAGATTACAATGAGCAGTTCTTC.